This TCR beta chain was identified in a study of blood T cell repertoires in COVID-19. The CDR3 loop spans 14 amino acids. Germline CDR1 SGHRS, CDR2 YFSETQ. After removal of 2 bases from V and 5 bases from J, the junction contained 3 bases not matched to a gene. Using immunoSEQ multiplex PCR, the repertoire was profiled, and TCRdb retains in-frame clones only, with some absent. The sample lists approximately 230,000 clones; under 90% were seen once. The receptor was isolated from a man between 18 and 35 years old who had recovered from COVID-19. V usage is TRBV5-1 and J usage is TRBJ2-1; 8 bases fit TRBD2. Sequenced: PBMCs or T cells enriched from blood (not recorded which). CDR3 sequence: CASSFDGGDNEQFF. The CDR3 nucleotides read TGCGCCAGCAGCTTTGACGGGGGGGACAATGAGCAGTTCTTC.